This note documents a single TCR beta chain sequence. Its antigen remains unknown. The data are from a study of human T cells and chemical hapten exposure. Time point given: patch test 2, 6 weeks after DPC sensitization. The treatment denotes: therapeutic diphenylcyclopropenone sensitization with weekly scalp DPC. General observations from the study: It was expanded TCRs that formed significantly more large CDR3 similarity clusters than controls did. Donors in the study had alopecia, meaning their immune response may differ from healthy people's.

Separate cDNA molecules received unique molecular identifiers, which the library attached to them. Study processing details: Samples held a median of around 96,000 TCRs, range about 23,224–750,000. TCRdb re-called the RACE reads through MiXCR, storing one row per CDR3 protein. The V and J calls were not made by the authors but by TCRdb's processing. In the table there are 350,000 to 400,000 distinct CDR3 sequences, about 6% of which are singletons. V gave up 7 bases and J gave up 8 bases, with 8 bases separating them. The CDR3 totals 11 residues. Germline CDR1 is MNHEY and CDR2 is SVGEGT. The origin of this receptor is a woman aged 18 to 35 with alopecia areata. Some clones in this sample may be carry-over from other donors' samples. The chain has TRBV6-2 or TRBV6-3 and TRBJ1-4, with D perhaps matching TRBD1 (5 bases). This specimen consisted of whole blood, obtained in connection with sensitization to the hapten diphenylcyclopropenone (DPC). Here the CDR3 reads CASKAGEKLFF. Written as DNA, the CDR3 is TGTGCCAGCAAGGCAGGGGAAAAACTGTTTTTT.